This note documents a single T cell receptor beta chain sequence. Its specificity is not known. Trimming cost V 2 bases and J 5 bases, with 19 bases left between them. The germline V gene has CDR1 MNHNY and CDR2 SVGAGI (reference sequence). This CDR3 region has 16 residues. The data stem from a study of T cell clones after liver transplantation. Study as a whole: Patients counted as tolerant after at least one year off all immunosuppression, enzymes not exceeding twice normal. Overall study results and limits: Small, mixed patient groups and varying post-transplant times limit these conclusions.

The protocol was immunoSEQ multiplex PCR, while the TCRdb copy is restricted to in-frame clones and leaves out a portion. The sample lists about 80,000 clones, 82% occurring once. The TCR originated in a human patient who received a liver transplant. Some T cells could come from the graft donor. The input for sequencing was CD4+ T cells from blood, taken roughly 3.5 years after liver transplant. V is TRBV6-6 and J is TRBJ2-7, with D perhaps matching TRBD1 (6 bases). Here the CDR3 reads CASSYLPHGDTDEQYF. Here the CDR3 DNA reads TGTGCCAGCAGTTACCTCCCTCATGGGGACACCGACGAGCAGTACTTC.